Listed below are T cell receptor beta chains from one sample, sequenced in a study of control samples from healthy donors and cancer patients. The method was immunoSEQ multiplex PCR; TCRdb's version includes in-frame clones alone and lacks a portion of them. The profile covers 45,000 to 65,000 clones, with 85% to 90% appearing a single time and about 40% taken by the ten largest. Sample: PBMCs. Receptor source: a middle-aged man with head and neck cancer. The CDR3 runs from the conserved cysteine through the conserved F or W. D genes are given only for firm matches. The size entry is marked missing in some rows and otherwise reads once, few, many or a size class.

>TRBD2|.|TRBJ2-3|TRBV9
TGTGCCAGCAGCGTAGGAGGGACTACTAGCACAGATACGCAGTATTTT
CASSVGGTTSTDTQYF
>.|.|TRBJ2-4|TRBV29-1
TGCAGCGTTGTTTGGGGACTGAAAAACATTCAGTACTTC
CSVVWGLKNIQYF
>TRBD2|.|TRBJ2-4|TRBV7-2
TGTGCCAGCGGTTCGGCGGTAGCGGGAGGGTGGGCCAAAAACATTCAGTACTTC
CASGSAVAGGWAKNIQYF
>.|.|TRBJ2-7|TRBV7-7
TGTGCCAGCAGGGCTACAGGGAATCGTACCTACGAGCAGTACTTC
CASRATGNRTYEQYF
>.|once|TRBJ2-5|TRBV7-6
TGTGCCAGCAGCTTAGCAATTAGTAGGGAGACCCAGTACTTC
CASSLAISRETQYF
>TRBD1|.|TRBJ2-7|TRBV30
TGTGCCTGGGGACAGGGGAGGGCGACCTACGAGCAGTACTTC
CAWGQGRATYEQYF
>TRBD2|.|TRBJ2-7|TRBV6-1
TGTGCCAGCAGTGAACTAGCGGGGGGGCACGAGCAGTACTTC
CASSELAGGHEQYF
>.|.|TRBJ1-1|TRBV10-3
TGTGCCATCAGTGAAGGGAACCTCCCTGAAGCTTTCTTT
CAISEGNLPEAFF
>TRBD1|.|TRBJ2-2|TRBV30
TGTGCCTGGAGGCGGTGGGGACAGGGGGGAGGGGAGCTGTTTTTT
CAWRRWGQGGGELFF
>.|.|TRBJ2-3|TRBV7-2
TGTGCCAGCAGCTTAGCCAGCTTACAAGTCACAGATACGCAGTATTTT
CASSLASLQVTDTQYF
>.|.|TRBJ2-7|TRBV10-1
TGCGCCAGCAGGAAAGGGACGGACCCCTCCTACGAGCAGTACTTC
CASRKGTDPSYEQYF
>TRBD2|.|TRBJ2-1|TRBV27
TGTGCCAGCAGTTTCTTACTAGCGGGGGGTAACAATGAGCAGTTCTTC
CASSFLLAGGNNEQFF
>.|.|TRBJ1-5|TRBV6-6
TGTGCCAGCAGTTACGGGGGAAGGAGTGACTGGCAGCCCCAGCATTTT
CASSYGGRSDWQPQHF
>.|few|TRBJ2-7|TRBV10-2
TGCGCCAGCCCAAGGGGGTGCCACTTCTACGAGCAGTACTTC
CASPRGCHFYEQYF
>.|.|TRBJ2-2|TRBV30
TGTGCCTGGATCAAGAACACCGGGGAGCTGTTTTTT
CAWIKNTGELFF
>.|.|TRBJ1-2|TRBV12-3/TRBV12-4
TGTGCCAGCAGTGCCAGGGGACATGGCTACACCTTC
CASSARGHGYTF
>TRBD1|.|TRBJ1-5|TRBV12-5
TGTGCTAGTGGTTTGGTACTGGGCAGGGGGACTAGCAATCAGCCCCAGCATTTT
CASGLVLGRGTSNQPQHF
>TRBD1|.|TRBJ1-4|TRBV6-5
TGTGCCAGCAGACGGACAGGGGCTAGTAATGAAAAACTGTTTTTT
CASRRTGASNEKLFF
>.|.|TRBJ2-7|TRBV13
TGTGCCAGCAGCTTCGATTACGAGCAGTACTTC
CASSFDYEQYF
>.|.|TRBJ1-1|TRBV6-1
TGTGCCAGCAGTGGAAACCAAAAGGGAAATCTCGGGGCCACTGAAGCTTTCTTT
CASSGNQKGNLGATEAFF
>.|.|TRBJ2-7|TRBV5-6
TGTGCCAGCAGCTTGAGGCAGGGGGGGGCCGAGCAGTACTTC
CASSLRQGGAEQYF
>.|.|TRBJ1-5|TRBV28
TGTGCCAGCATCGGGCAGGGGATATATAGCAATCAGCCCCAGCATTTT
CASIGQGIYSNQPQHF
>.|.|TRBJ1-5|TRBV12-3/TRBV12-4
TGTGCCAGCCGTGCGGGGGTCCGGCCCCAGCATTTT
CASRAGVRPQHF
>TRBD1|.|TRBJ2-4|TRBV28
TGTGCCAGCTCAGGACAGGGAGACAACATTCAGTACTTC
CASSGQGDNIQYF
>TRBD2|.|TRBJ2-7|TRBV2
TGTGCCCTACTGAGATGGCTAGCGGGGGCCTACGAGCAGTACTTC
CALLRWLAGAYEQYF
>.|once|TRBJ1-2|TRBV19
TGTGCCAGTAGTATACAAGGGGGAGTCTATGGCTACACCTTC
CASSIQGGVYGYTF
>TRBD1|.|TRBJ2-1|TRBV15
TGTGCCACCAGCAGGGCCTCCGGGACAGGGCACTACAATGAGCAGTTCTTC
CATSRASGTGHYNEQFF
>TRBD1|.|TRBJ2-4|TRBV29-1
TGCAGCGTTGAAGAGGGACAGGGAAAAAACATTCAGTACTTC
CSVEEGQGKNIQYF
>TRBD1|.|TRBJ1-5|TRBV12-5
TGTGCTAGTGGTCAGCGGGGACAGACGACTAGCAATCAGCCCCAGCATTTT
CASGQRGQTTSNQPQHF
>.|.|TRBJ2-2|TRBV9
TGTGCCAGCAGCGTAGAAACGCGGGTGAACACCGGGGAGCTGTTTTTT
CASSVETRVNTGELFF
>.|.|TRBJ2-5|TRBV5-1
TGCGCCAGCAGCTTGGAGGCAGTCCAAGAGACCCAGTACTTC
CASSLEAVQETQYF
>TRBD1|.|TRBJ2-2|TRBV7-2
TGTGCCAGCAGCCCTCCGACAGGGGGGACCGGGGAGCTGTTTTTT
CASSPPTGGTGELFF
>TRBD1|.|TRBJ1-5|TRBV5-1
TGCGCCAGCAGCTCACGACAGGGGGATCAGCCCCAGCATTTT
CASSSRQGDQPQHF
>TRBD2|once|TRBJ2-3|TRBV9
TGTGCCAGCAGCGCCCGGGGGGGGGTTGGCACAGATACGCAGTATTTT
CASSARGGVGTDTQYF
>TRBD2|.|TRBJ2-7|TRBV7-2
TGTGCCAGCAGCTTTACTAGCGGGAGACATGGTGAGCAGTACTTC
CASSFTSGRHGEQYF
>.|.|TRBJ1-2|TRBV21-1
TGTGCCAGCAGCGTCTGGGGAATGTCGGGGGGCTACACCTTC
CASSVWGMSGGYTF
>TRBD2|.|TRBJ2-1|TRBV19
TGTGCCAGTAACAGCGGGAGACCGCCGCAGTTCTTC
CASNSGRPPQFF
>.|few|TRBJ2-3|TRBV27
TGTGCCAGCAGGGGGCTCACAGATACGCAGTATTTT
CASRGLTDTQYF
>TRBD1|.|TRBJ1-1|TRBV29-1
TGCAGCGTTCGACAGGGTCGGACTGAAGCTTTCTTT
CSVRQGRTEAFF